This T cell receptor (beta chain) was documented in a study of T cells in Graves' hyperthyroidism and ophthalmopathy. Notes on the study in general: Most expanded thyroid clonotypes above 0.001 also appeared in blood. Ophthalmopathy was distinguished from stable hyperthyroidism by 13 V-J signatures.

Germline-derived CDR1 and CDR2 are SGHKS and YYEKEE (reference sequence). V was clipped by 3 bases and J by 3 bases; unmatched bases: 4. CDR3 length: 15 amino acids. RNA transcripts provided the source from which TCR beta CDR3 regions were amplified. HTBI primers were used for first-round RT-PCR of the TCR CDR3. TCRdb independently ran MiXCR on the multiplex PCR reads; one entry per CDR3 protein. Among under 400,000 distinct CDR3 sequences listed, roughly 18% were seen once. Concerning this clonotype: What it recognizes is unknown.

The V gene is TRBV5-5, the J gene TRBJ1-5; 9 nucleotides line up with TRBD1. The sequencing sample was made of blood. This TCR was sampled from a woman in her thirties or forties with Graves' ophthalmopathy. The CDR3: CASSSGTGSNQPQHF. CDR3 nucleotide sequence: TGTGCCAGCAGCTCAGGGACAGGGTCCAATCAGCCCCAGCATTTT.